A selection of T cell receptor beta chains follows, all from one sample in a study of shared clonotypes between healthy human individuals. Clones were sequenced by immunoSEQ multiplex PCR, and TCRdb holds only the in-frame ones, with some missing. The sample has 2,500,000 or so clones, approximately 94% seen once. Sequencing was done on a sample of naive CD4+ T cells sorted from blood. The receptors derive from a man aged 18 to 30 in good health. Both conserved end residues are part of each CDR3. Fields, in order: D gene, clone size, V gene, J gene, CDR3 DNA, CDR3 protein. D genes are given only for firm matches. Expanded clones get a size class; other rows say once, few or many, or leave the size out.

>TRBD1|once|TRBV5-1|TRBJ1-2
TGCGCCAGCAGCGTATCCGGGACAGGGGATTCTGGCTACACCTTC
CASSVSGTGDSGYTF
>-|-|TRBV9|TRBJ1-1
TGTGCCAGCAGCGTAGCAGGGTATGGAGACGTAAACACTGAAGCTTTCTTT
CASSVAGYGDVNTEAFF
>TRBD1|-|TRBV2|TRBJ2-3
TGTGCCAGCAGTGTACAGGGGAGCACAGATACGCAGTATTTT
CASSVQGSTDTQYF
>-|-|TRBV4-1|TRBJ2-1
TGCGCCAGCAGCCAAGAGGGGGCGGGGCCCATCAATGAGCAGTTCTTC
CASSQEGAGPINEQFF
>-|-|TRBV27|TRBJ2-7
TGTGCCAGCAGTCTCAGCCCGGGCTACGAGCAGTACTTC
CASSLSPGYEQYF
>-|-|TRBV7-9|TRBJ2-1
TGTGCCAGCAGCTTTAGCCTAGCACCCTACAATGAGCAGTTCTTC
CASSFSLAPYNEQFF
>-|-|TRBV30|TRBJ1-2
TGTGCCTGGAGCCCCTTGGGGGTTCTGTCCACCTTC
CAWSPLGVLSTF
>-|-|TRBV7-2|TRBJ2-7
TGTGCCAGCAGCCTCCAGCCCGGGACACACTACGAGCAGTACTTC
CASSLQPGTHYEQYF
>-|-|TRBV18|TRBJ2-7
TGTGCCAGCTCACCTGGACAAACCTACACCTACGAGCAGTACTTC
CASSPGQTYTYEQYF
>-|-|TRBV9|TRBJ2-1
TGTGCCAGCAGCCTCAGCCCAGGGAGCTCCTACAATGAGCAGTTCTTC
CASSLSPGSSYNEQFF
>-|-|TRBV7-2|TRBJ1-2
TGTGCCAGCAGCTTAGACAGCAACTATGGCTACACCTTC
CASSLDSNYGYTF
>-|-|TRBV5-1|TRBJ2-5
TGCGCCAGCAGCTTGGCCAACAGCCAAGAGACCCAGTACTTC
CASSLANSQETQYF
>TRBD1|-|TRBV6-6|TRBJ2-7
TGTGCCAGCAGTGCGGACAGGGGGCTAGGCGAGCAGTACTTC
CASSADRGLGEQYF
>-|-|TRBV7-8|TRBJ1-2
TGTGCCAGCAGCTTACAAGACAGTGGCTACACCTTC
CASSLQDSGYTF
>-|-|TRBV18|TRBJ2-1
TGTGCCAGCTCACCGGGGGAAGGGGGGCAGTTCTTC
CASSPGEGGQFF
>-|-|TRBV29-1|TRBJ1-1
TGCAGCGTTGGGCCACGTTTGAACACTGAAGCTTTCTTT
CSVGPRLNTEAFF
>-|-|TRBV7-9|TRBJ1-6
TGTGCCAGCAGCTTTCAGGGAGCGCATAATTCACCCCTCCACTTT
CASSFQGAHNSPLHF
>-|-|TRBV28|TRBJ1-1
TGTGCCACCGAGAACAGTTTTGAGAACAGAGCCATGAACACTGAAGCTTTCTTT
CATENSFENRAMNTEAFF
>-|-|TRBV5-4|TRBJ1-6
TGTGCCAGCAGCTTGGCGGGGACCGGCGGGCCCCTCCACTTT
CASSLAGTGGPLHF
>-|-|TRBV30|TRBJ2-5
TGTGCCTGGAGTCAGGGAGCTCTACAAGAGACCCAGTACTTC
CAWSQGALQETQYF
>TRBD2|-|TRBV27|TRBJ2-1
TGTGCCAGCAGTATAGCGGGAGGTTTCTACAATGAGCAGTTCTTC
CASSIAGGFYNEQFF
>-|-|TRBV9|TRBJ1-2
TGTGCCAGCAGCGTAGGAGGGTTAAACTATGGCTACACCTTC
CASSVGGLNYGYTF
>-|-|TRBV6-1|TRBJ2-5
TGTGCCAGCAGGGGGTTCAGTCCCCAAGAGACCCAGTACTTC
CASRGFSPQETQYF
>-|-|TRBV7-9|TRBJ2-7
TGTGCCAGCAGCTTGGGTTTCACCCAGCAGTACTTC
CASSLGFTQQYF
>-|-|TRBV2|TRBJ2-2
TGTGCCAGCAGTGAAGGAGGCGCCGGGGAGCTGTTTTTT
CASSEGGAGELFF
>TRBD1|-|TRBV28|TRBJ1-2
TGTGCCAGCAGCGATAAGGGACAGGGGGCCGCCTATGGCTACACCTTC
CASSDKGQGAAYGYTF
>-|-|TRBV6-5|TRBJ1-1
TGTGCCAGCAGTTACTCCGGACAGCTGAACACTGAAGCTTTCTTT
CASSYSGQLNTEAFF
>-|few|TRBV19|TRBJ1-2
TGTGCCAGTAGCCCACATGGGAGCTATGGCTACACCTTC
CASSPHGSYGYTF
>-|-|TRBV5-5|TRBJ2-7
TGTGCCAGCAGCCAGGACCTTGGTGAGCAGTACTTC
CASSQDLGEQYF
>TRBD1|-|TRBV5-1|TRBJ2-5
TGCGCCAGCAGCCCACAGCCGGACAGGTTGGAAGAGACCCAGTACTTC
CASSPQPDRLEETQYF
>-|-|TRBV4-2|TRBJ2-3
TGTGCCAGCAGCCAATTGCCGGGCGGAGCAGATACGCAGTATTTT
CASSQLPGGADTQYF
>TRBD2|-|TRBV5-1|TRBJ2-5
TGCGCCAGCAGCTTTACAGCTAGCGGGAGGGAAGAGACCCAGTACTTC
CASSFTASGREETQYF
>-|-|TRBV10-3|TRBJ2-2
TGTGCCATCAGTGAGTCAAGGGGCGCGAACACCGGGGAGCTGTTTTTT
CAISESRGANTGELFF
>-|once|TRBV4-3|TRBJ2-7
TGCGCCAGCAGCCAAGATACTTTTAACGAGCAGTACTTC
CASSQDTFNEQYF
>-|-|TRBV5-1|TRBJ2-5
TGCGCCAGCAGCCTAGGGACTCAAGAGACCCAGTACTTC
CASSLGTQETQYF
>-|once|TRBV7-2|TRBJ1-1
TGTGCCAGCAGCTACACGGCGGGGGACACTGAAGCTTTCTTT
CASSYTAGDTEAFF
>-|-|TRBV9|TRBJ2-7
TGTGCCAGCAGCGTAGCGGGACACAGCTCCTACGAGCAGTACTTC
CASSVAGHSSYEQYF
>-|-|TRBV9|TRBJ1-2
TGTGCCAGCAGCGGGGACGGACTCTATGGCTACACCTTC
CASSGDGLYGYTF
>TRBD1|-|TRBV4-2|TRBJ2-2
TGTGCCAGCAGCCAAGGGACAGGGTCGAACACCGGGGAGCTGTTTTTT
CASSQGTGSNTGELFF
>-|-|TRBV5-6|TRBJ1-1
TGTGCCAGCAGCCGCAGCAGGGGCGGCACTGAAGCTTTCTTT
CASSRSRGGTEAFF
>TRBD2|-|TRBV7-9|TRBJ2-7
TGTGCCAGCAGTACCCTGGAGGGAGGGAACGAGCAGTACTTC
CASSTLEGGNEQYF
>TRBD1|-|TRBV27|TRBJ1-6
TGTGCCAGCAGTTTACGTCAGGGGGTCATCGATTCACCCCTCCACTTT
CASSLRQGVIDSPLHF
>-|-|TRBV30|TRBJ2-5
TGTGCCTGGACGCTTCAGGTGGGAGAGACCCAGTACTTC
CAWTLQVGETQYF
>-|-|TRBV6-1|TRBJ1-5
TGTGCCAGCACCCAAGGGATGCTTAGCAATCAGCCCCAGCATTTT
CASTQGMLSNQPQHF
>TRBD2|-|TRBV27|TRBJ2-2
TGTGCCAGTAAAGGACTAGCGGGAGGGCCGACCAACACCGGGGAGCTGTTTTTT
CASKGLAGGPTNTGELFF
>-|few|TRBV27|TRBJ2-2
TGTGCCAGCAGTTTCGGGTATGGCGGGGAGCTGTTTTTT
CASSFGYGGELFF